This T cell receptor (beta chain) is drawn from a study of identical twins. Through template switching, a universal primer site was introduced, and the cDNA contained unique molecular identifiers. TCRdb processed the 5' RACE reads anew with MiXCR; each CDR3 protein has one entry. The sample yields roughly 230,000 distinct CDR3 sequences, around 8.3% seen once. Notes on the study in general: Within cord blood, abundant beta clonotypes carried fewer insertions, but memory repertoires showed no such trend. An excess of low generation probability was shown by twin-shared out-of-frame alpha sequences.

This clonotype has ten or more counts. Its antigen is not known. From germline, CDR1 is SGHRS and CDR2 YFSETQ. CDR3 length: 14 residues. V was pared by 0 bases and J by 9 bases, with 13 bases between. Separately, the same data were catalogued under a study of yellow fever vaccine responses in identical twins.

The rearrangement links TRBV5-1 to TRBJ2-1, with D tentatively TRBD1 (6 bases). The sequence was obtained from a woman under 30 in good health. Sequenced material: CD8+ T cells sorted from blood. The CDR3 loop reads CASSLGPLGGEQFF. The DNA for the CDR3 is TGCGCCAGCAGCTTGGGGCCTCTAGGGGGTGAGCAGTTCTTC.